This entry describes one T cell receptor (beta chain). Its antigen remains unknown. The sample originates from a study of siplizumab effects on memory and regulatory T cells. Findings and caveats of the study: The Treg-derived share of mappable alloreactive CD4+ clones averaged 68.8% with siplizumab and 26.9% in controls.

Germline V gene sequence: CDR1 MNHNS, CDR2 SASEGT. V gave up 7 bases and J gave up 6 bases; unmatched junction bases: 7. The CDR3 covers 13 residues. Data came from immunoSEQ multiplex PCR; TCRdb stores just in-frame clones and leaves some out. The profile shows about 120,000 clones, 93% of them singletons. V is TRBV6-1 and J is TRBJ1-2; 8 bases line up with TRBD1. Sequenced: non-Treg CD4+ T cells sorted from blood. The receptor's source is a human donor in good health. The CDR3, as DNA: TGTGCCAGCATTTCGGACAGGGTAGATGGCTACACCTTC. Amino acid sequence: CASISDRVDGYTF.